Listed here is a single TCR beta chain. Its antigen is unidentified. CDR1 is LGHNA and CDR2 is YNFKEQ in the germline V gene. The CDR3 has 15 amino acids. V was cut by 1 base and J by 5 bases, with 11 bases left in between. This record belongs to a study of T cell responses to AZD1222 COVID-19 vaccine. Study-level points and caveats: Spike-specific TCR breadth and depth rose after two AZD1222 doses.

Here immunoSEQ multiplex PCR was the method, and the copy in TCRdb shows in-frame clones only, minus some. The sample lists roughly 150,000 clones; 80% to 90% were seen once. The rearrangement uses TRBV4-2 and TRBJ1-4; the D is unclear. The sequenced sample was peripheral blood, obtained after recovery from COVID-19. This TCR came from an adult who had recovered from COVID-19. The CDR3, as DNA: TGTGCCAGCAGCCAAGGGTCGGAGGAAAATGAAAAACTGTTTTTT. As protein: CASSQGSEENEKLFF.